Reported below is one T cell receptor beta chain. Its antigen remains unknown. Other DNA sequences in the same sample also yield this CDR3. Clones were read by immunoSEQ multiplex PCR, and TCRdb kept only the in-frame ones, dropping some. The sample shows under 40,000 clones, 60% to 75% of them seen only once. Prior to sequencing, the ViraFEST assay stimulated PBMC with viral peptide pools, which expanded the antigen-specific CD4+ T cells. Upon completion of 10 days in culture, CD4+ T cells were isolated. Negative nucleocapsid antibody tests before and after vaccination confirmed no previous SARS-CoV-2 infection. This specimen belongs to a study of vaccination effects on CD4 cells after COVID-19. Trimming took off 5 bases at V and 0 bases at J, with 10 bases between the two ends. The CDR3 covers 15 residues. Germline values: CDR1 MDHEN, CDR2 SYDVKM.

V is TRBV28 and J is TRBJ2-2, with a possible D match to TRBD1 (6 bases). The clonotype was recovered from a human donor who received a COVID-19 vaccine. Sequenced here: CD4+ T cells from PBMCs cultured with HCoV-OC43 spike peptides, sampled before COVID-19 vaccination. Regarding subset: HCoV-OC43 spike overlapping peptide pool stimulation. The CDR3 is CASSPGTPNTGELFF. In nucleotides, the CDR3 is TGTGCCAGCAGTCCCGGGACACCGAACACCGGGGAGCTGTTTTTT.